The next 14 T cell receptor beta chains were all read from a single sample in a study of beta chain features in type 1 diabetes. The antigens of these receptors remain unknown. The investigators reverse transcribed all of the isolated RNA, so they sequenced expressed TCRB transcripts. Assay used: immunoSEQ multiplex PCR; TCRdb lists only in-frame clones, some missing. This sample has roughly 260,000 clones, with roughly a tenth found just once. Findings and caveats of the study: Type 1 diabetes patients showed a moderate but significant shortening of TCRB CDR3s in all four CD4+ subsets.

Sequenced material: naive CD4+ T cells from blood. The origin of the receptors is a man aged 30 to 45 with type 1 diabetes.

The chain employs TRBV5-1 and TRBJ2-1, with TRBD1 matching over 12 bases. The germline V gene has CDR1 SGHRS and CDR2 YFSETQ. This CDR3 contains 15 residues. The V and J ends lost 3 bases and 7 bases, in that order; junction bases with no gene match: 5. The CDR3 protein is CASSSGQGARNEQFF. The CDR3 nucleotides read TGCGCCAGCAGCTCGGGACAGGGGGCACGGAATGAGCAGTTCTTC.

This clone was found a few times. This rearrangement joins TRBV4-1 to TRBJ2-7, with unresolved D. Trimming left V 0 bases short and J 2 bases short, with 11 bases between. Germline V lookup: CDR1 MGHRA, CDR2 YSYEKL. CDR3 size: 15 residues. This chain's CDR3 is CASSQDIEVAYEQYF. In DNA, the CDR3 is TGCGCCAGCAGCCAAGATATAGAGGTGGCCTACGAGCAGTACTTC.

This clone was recorded a few times. The V gene is TRBV19, the J gene TRBJ2-5; D perhaps matches TRBD2 (6 bases). The CDR3 length is 14 residues. The germline V gene encodes CDR1 LNHDA and CDR2 SQIVND (reference sequence). Trimming pared 3 bases from V and 3 bases from J, leaving 11 bases between. This CDR3 reads CASSIRDSEETQYF. CDR3 nucleotide sequence: TGTGCCAGTAGTATTAGGGACTCCGAAGAGACCCAGTACTTC.

This clone appeared a few times. The rearrangement uses TRBV4-2 and TRBJ1-3, with D possibly TRBD1 on 6 matching bases. Trimming pared 4 bases from V and 0 bases from J, leaving 13 bases between. The CDR3 contains 16 residues. The germline gives CDR1 LGHNA, CDR2 YNFKEQ. The DNA for the CDR3 is TGTGCCAGCAGCCTGGGGCAGGGGAGCTCTGGAAACACCATATATTTT. As protein: CASSLGQGSSGNTIYF.

In this sample, this clone turned up a few times. J is TRBJ1-6 and V is TRBV5-1; 7 bases fit TRBD1. Germline values: CDR1 SGHRS, CDR2 YFSETQ. The CDR3 is made up of 15 amino acids. V shed 3 bases, J shed 7 bases, and the junction held 7 bases outside the gene matches. The chain's CDR3 is CASSWRQGYNSPLHF. The CDR3 DNA is TGCGCCAGCAGCTGGAGACAGGGATACAATTCACCCCTCCACTTT.

This clone has just a few counts. V gene TRBV29-1 combines with J gene TRBJ1-1; D is possibly TRBD1 (6 bases). The CDR3 is 15 residues long. From germline, CDR1 is SQVTM and CDR2 ANQGSEA. V lost 6 bases and J 4 bases, leaving 21 bases between the germline ends. The CDR3: CSVQGIMAEGTEAFF. The CDR3 nucleotides read TGCAGCGTGCAGGGGATCATGGCAGAAGGCACTGAAGCTTTCTTT.

The chain links TRBV6-1 to TRBJ2-1, with 7 bases lining up with TRBD1. This CDR3 region has 18 residues. Looked up from germline, CDR1 is MNHNS and CDR2 is SASEGT. V was clipped by 2 bases and J by 3 bases; unmatched bases: 13. This CDR3 reads CASSERDRPKGSYNEQFF. Here the CDR3 DNA reads TGTGCCAGCAGTGAAAGGGACAGACCCAAAGGGAGCTACAATGAGCAGTTCTTC.

A few counts support this clone. This chain uses TRBV4-3 with TRBJ2-7; possible D gene TRBD2, 5 bases. V shed 1 base and J shed 6 bases, with 13 bases lying between them. Per germline, CDR1 LGHNA and CDR2 YSLEER. The CDR3 spans 14 residues. The CDR3 reads CASSQGRPASEQYF. The CDR3 DNA reads TGCGCCAGCAGCCAAGGGAGGCCGGCCAGCGAGCAGTACTTC.

This clone was seen more than once but under ten times. V gene TRBV7-9 combines with J gene TRBJ2-7, with TRBD2 identical over 11 bases. CDR3 length equals 16 residues. Germline CDR1 is SEHNR and CDR2 is FQNEAQ (reference sequence). With V trimmed by 6 bases and J by 0 bases, 7 bases remained unmatched. The CDR3 nucleotides are TGTGCCAGCAGTGGCGGGACTAGCGGTAGCTCCTACGAGCAGTACTTC. Translating gives CASSGGTSGSSYEQYF.

The CDR3 here is CASSQIYQGLGTYEQYF. CDR3 sequence (DNA): TGCGCCAGCAGCCAAATATATCAGGGACTAGGAACCTACGAGCAGTACTTC. The chain is built from TRBV4-1 and TRBJ2-7; 8 bases line up with TRBD2. V gave up 2 bases and J gave up 2 bases; unmatched junction bases: 11. The germline gives CDR1 MGHRA, CDR2 YSYEKL. This CDR3 has 17 amino acids.

J is TRBJ2-3 and V is TRBV7-6; 8 bases line up with TRBD2. With V trimmed by 6 bases and J by 5 bases, 10 bases remained unmatched. This CDR3 region has 15 residues. CDR1 is SGHVS, CDR2 FNYEAQ, per germline. The CDR3 is CASSKRGGLGDTQYF. The CDR3 region has the DNA TGTGCCAGCAGTAAACGGGGGGGCTTGGGAGATACGCAGTATTTT.

This chain links TRBV29-1 with TRBJ2-2; D gene ambiguous. Germline V gives CDR1 SQVTM, CDR2 ANQGSEA. Between the trimmed V and J ends, which lost 6 bases and 0 bases, there was a span of 8 bases. The CDR3 covers 13 residues. The CDR3 DNA reads as TGCAGCGTAAGACATACGAACACCGGGGAGCTGTTTTTT. It encodes CSVRHTNTGELFF.

There are a few counts of this clone. The rearrangement joins TRBV7-9 to TRBJ2-1; TRBD1 matches 7 bases. The germline gives CDR1 SEHNR, CDR2 FQNEAQ (reference sequence). CDR3 length: 15 amino acids. V shed 3 bases and J 7 bases; nucleotides not matched to a gene: 9. CDR3 in DNA: TGTGCCAGCAGCTTCCTGCAGGGGGAGTCGAATGAGCAGTTCTTC. Translated: CASSFLQGESNEQFF.

This clone occurred a few times. The V and J genes are TRBV6-6 and TRBJ1-6; D gene unclear. CDR1 MNHNY and CDR2 SVGAGI come from the germline V gene (reference sequence). The CDR3 has 13 amino acids. The V end lost 6 bases, the J end lost 10 bases, and 13 bases lay between the germline ends. This chain's CDR3 is CASRELPQSPLHF. The CDR3 DNA reads as TGTGCCAGCAGAGAATTGCCCCAGTCACCCCTCCACTTT.